This T cell receptor (beta chain) comes out of a study of CD8+ T cells in alopecia areata. Overall study context: Those patients who were treated received oral tofacitinib, which was given at 5 to 10 mg twice daily for moderate-to-severe alopecia areata.

After isolation, RNA underwent reverse transcription to generate cDNA as the sequencing template. Sequencing used immunoSEQ multiplex PCR; TCRdb keeps in-frame clones, though not all of them. The sample shows some 200,000 clones, around 56% of them seen only once. Study findings and constraints: In scalp samples, resident alphabeta T cells of normal skin are also sequenced. An increase in clonality over normal scalp was evident in lesional scalp, especially alopecia totalis/universalis.

This clone has a handful of counts. Its antigen remains unknown. Trimming took off 0 bases at V and 8 bases at J, with 10 bases between the two ends. The CDR3 runs to 12 residues. Per germline, CDR1 GTSNPN and CDR2 SVGIG (reference sequence). Treatment indicated: oral pan-JAK inhibitor, 5-10 mg twice daily. The investigators collected lesional scalp punch biopsies and peripheral blood from alopecia areata patients. The receptor was isolated from a human donor with alopecia areata. The rearrangement joins TRBV30 to TRBJ1-1; D ambiguous. The sample consisted of CD4+ T cells sorted from blood, taken at week 4, from a patient treated with tofacitinib. CDR3 in DNA: TGTGCCTGGAGTGTAGCTGCCCCAGAAGCTTTCTTT. Translation: CAWSVAAPEAFF.